The 22 T cell receptor beta chains below were found in one sample sequenced in a study of T cells in Graves' hyperthyroidism and ophthalmopathy. Amplified TCR beta CDR3 regions came from RNA transcripts. Using the HTBI primer set, a first-round RT-PCR was run on the TCR CDR3. TCRdb reanalysed the multiplex PCR reads using MiXCR and keeps one entry per CDR3 protein. The table has some 270,000 distinct CDR3 sequences, roughly an eighth seen once. Sequencing used blood. The receptor set was obtained from a woman aged 40 to 50 with Graves' hyperthyroidism.

This clonotype was recorded at least ten times. This chain joins TRBV6-2 or TRBV6-3 and TRBJ1-5; D gene uncertain. V shed 4 bases and J shed 3 bases, with 7 bases lying between them. The CDR3 extends over 13 amino acids. Germline loops: CDR1 MNHEY, CDR2 SVGEGT. CDR3 sequence (DNA): TGTGCCAGCAGTTGGGCGGACAATCAGCCCCAGCATTTT. Protein: CASSWADNQPQHF.

In its sample, this clonotype was seen a few times. J is TRBJ1-4 and V is TRBV4-2; the D gene is possibly TRBD1 (6 bases). Germline V gene data show CDR1 as LGHNA and CDR2 as YNFKEQ. This CDR3 spans 15 amino acids. V was trimmed by 5 bases and J by 8 bases, leaving 18 bases between them. The CDR3 DNA reads as TGTGCCAGCAGCGACCGGACAGAGTGGGAAGAAAAACTGTTTTTT. Protein product: CASSDRTEWEEKLFF.

This clonotype was picked up many times. The genes are TRBV11-1 and TRBJ2-5; unclear D gene. The CDR3 consists of 13 residues. Germline V gene data show CDR1 as SGHAT and CDR2 as FQDESV (reference sequence). The V end lost 5 bases, the J end lost 1 base, and 8 bases lay between the germline ends. CDR3 loop: CASSADGQETQYF. DNA for the CDR3: TGTGCCAGCAGCGCGGACGGCCAAGAGACCCAGTACTTC.

This clonotype was observed a few times. The rearrangement links TRBV30 to TRBJ1-2; the D is unclear. The germline CDR1 and CDR2 sequences are GTSNPN and SVGIG (reference sequence). V dropped 1 base and J dropped 14 bases, with 14 bases sitting between them. The CDR3 covers 11 residues. The CDR3 loop reads CAWSDLGRSTF. The CDR3 coding sequence is TGTGCCTGGAGTGACCTAGGCAGGAGTACCTTC.

There are a few counts of this clonotype. The chain is built from TRBV5-1 and TRBJ2-3; the match to TRBD2 covers 11 bases. The J segment lost 10 bases and the V segment lost 3 bases, leaving 7 bases of the junction unmatched. There are 14 residues in the CDR3. Germline CDR1 reads SGHRS; CDR2 reads YFSETQ. The CDR3 spells CASSSMGLAEAQYF. The CDR3 DNA follows: TGCGCCAGCAGCTCTATGGGACTAGCGGAGGCGCAGTATTTT.

This clonotype came up many times. The chain links TRBV5-1 to TRBJ1-1, with D unclear. Germline CDR1 reads SGHRS; CDR2 reads YFSETQ. Trimming removed 0 bases from V and 9 bases from J, with 6 bases in between. This CDR3 comprises 11 residues. The DNA of the CDR3 is TGCGCCAGCAGCTTGGAGGGTAAAGCTTTCTTT. Its protein product is CASSLEGKAFF.

In its sample, this clonotype was seen many times. The J gene is TRBJ2-1, the V gene TRBV19, with 11 bases fitting TRBD2. V trimming: 8 bases; J trimming: 8 bases; junction bases outside the gene matches: 14. This CDR3 region has 16 residues. From germline, CDR1 is LNHDA and CDR2 SQIVND (reference sequence). The CDR3 nucleotides read TGTGCCAGTTCCAACCCGACTAGCGGGACGTACTATGAGCAGTTCTTC. It is translated as CASSNPTSGTYYEQFF.

A note on this clonotype: One end of the junction varies from germline; a read error may be responsible. V usage is TRBV2 and J usage is TRBJ2-7, with no clear D. Germline V gives CDR1 SNHLY, CDR2 FYNNEI. CDR3 size: 12 residues. The CDR3 bases are TGTGCCAGCAGTGAAGCTTCCTACGGGCAGTACTTC. Translating it yields CASSEASYGQYF.

The CDR3 coding sequence is TGTGCCAGCAGTTGGACGGCGACAGGGTCCGGGGCCAACGTCCTGACTTTC. It yields the protein CASSWTATGSGANVLTF. V is TRBV7-6 and J is TRBJ2-6; 7 nucleotides match TRBD1. This CDR3 comprises 17 residues. Germline V gives CDR1 SGHVS, CDR2 FNYEAQ. The trim removed 6 bases at V and 4 bases at J, leaving 12 bases unmatched.

This clonotype was counted between two and nine times. The genes are TRBV18 and TRBJ1-3; D perhaps matches TRBD1 (6 bases). Germline-derived CDR1 and CDR2 are KGHSH and LQKENI. Trimming cost V 10 bases and J 0 bases, with 16 bases left between them. CDR3 length: 15 amino acids. This CDR3 reads CATNQDRYSGNTIYF. The CDR3 region has the DNA TGTGCCACAAATCAAGACAGGTACTCTGGAAACACCATATATTTT.

This clonotype was seen at least ten times. In nucleotides, the CDR3 is TGTGCCAGCAGTTACGGGATCGAGGTTGGTGAGCAGTTCTTC. Translated, it gives CASSYGIEVGEQFF. The chain combines TRBV27 with TRBJ2-1; tentative D call: TRBD2 (5 bases). Trimming shortened V by 4 bases and J by 9 bases, and 16 bases separated the two germline ends. The CDR3 runs to 14 residues. CDR1 is MNHEY, CDR2 SMNVEV, per germline (reference sequence).

This clonotype was seen repeatedly, ten times or more. V usage is TRBV30 and J usage is TRBJ2-7; TRBD2 matches 11 bases. This CDR3 is built from 15 residues. The trim removed 2 bases at V and 2 bases at J, leaving 5 bases unmatched. CDR1 is GTSNPN and CDR2 is SVGIG in the germline V gene (reference sequence). The CDR3 loop is CAWSRSSGRPYEQYF. As DNA, the CDR3 is TGTGCCTGGAGTCGGTCTAGCGGGAGGCCCTACGAGCAGTACTTC.

This rearrangement joins TRBV19 to TRBJ2-3; weak D call: TRBD1 (5 bases). Trimming cost V 5 bases and J 2 bases, with 11 bases left between them. The CDR3 sequence is 14 residues long. The germline CDR1 and CDR2 sequences are LNHDA and SQIVND (reference sequence). As DNA, the CDR3 is TGTGCCAGTAGTCCGACAGATGCCACAGATACGCAGTATTTT. Its protein product is CASSPTDATDTQYF.

CDR3 in amino acids: CASTSDSGTYEQYF. The CDR3 region has the DNA TGTGCCAGCACCTCGGATAGCGGGACCTACGAGCAGTACTTC. The gene calls are TRBV6-1 and TRBJ2-7; 8 bases align to TRBD2. Germline CDR1 MNHNS, CDR2 SASEGT. The CDR3 is 14 amino acids. The ends lost 7 bases at V and 2 bases at J; junction bases unmatched: 7.

This clonotype has a handful of counts. The gene calls are TRBV6-6 and TRBJ2-2; TRBD1 or TRBD2 may be the D gene (5 bases each). There are 14 residues in the CDR3. V was clipped by 2 bases and J by 6 bases, with 10 bases between them. From germline, CDR1 is MNHNY and CDR2 SVGAGI (reference sequence). The CDR3 protein is CASSYVGRAGELFF. CDR3 nucleotide sequence: TGTGCCAGCAGTTACGTGGGGCGGGCCGGGGAGCTGTTTTTT.

This clonotype was detected only a few times. The V gene is TRBV20-1, the J gene TRBJ2-1; the D call may be TRBD1 or TRBD2 (5 bases each). CDR3 length: 14 amino acids. V dropped 1 base and J dropped 6 bases, with 13 bases sitting between them. Germline values: CDR1 DFQATT, CDR2 SNEGSKA (reference sequence). CDR3 region: CSARAWDLSNEQFF. Written as DNA, the CDR3 is TGCAGTGCTAGAGCTTGGGACCTCAGCAATGAGCAGTTCTTC.

The table lists this clonotype with many counts. The J gene is TRBJ2-1, the V gene TRBV6-1; TRBD2 aligns across 10 bases. The V and J ends lost 4 bases and 10 bases, in that order; junction bases with no gene match: 10. CDR3 size: 15 residues. Looked up from germline, CDR1 is MNHNS and CDR2 is SASEGT. The CDR3 DNA reads TGTGCCAGCAGTGCCCTAGCGGGAGAAGGCGGGGAGCAGTTCTTC. Translating gives CASSALAGEGGEQFF.

This clonotype was counted ten times or more. The rearrangement uses TRBV12-3 or TRBV12-4 and TRBJ1-5, with D possibly matching TRBD1 (5 bases). Trimming left V 2 bases short and J 6 bases short, with 14 bases between. The CDR3 is 15 residues long. CDR3 amino acids: CASSLSGLRGQPQHF. The CDR3 DNA reads as TGTGCCAGCAGTTTAAGTGGCCTAAGGGGTCAGCCCCAGCATTTT.

This chain uses TRBV5-4 with TRBJ1-1; D is uncertain. The CDR3 spans 14 residues. Trimming stripped 4 bases from V and 1 base from J, with 11 bases between. Looked up from germline, CDR1 is SGHNT and CDR2 is YYREEE (reference sequence). This chain's CDR3 is CASSPISRNTEAFF. CDR3 nucleotide sequence: TGTGCCAGCAGCCCAATATCCAGGAACACTGAAGCTTTCTTT.

This clonotype was seen at least ten times. In DNA, the CDR3 is TGTGCCAGCAGCTACGGTGAAAAACTGTTTTTT. Amino acids: CASSYGEKLFF. This chain connects TRBV5-6 to TRBJ1-4; D uncertain. This CDR3 is built from 11 residues. From germline, CDR1 is SGHDT and CDR2 YYEEEE. V lost 3 bases and J lost 7, with 4 bases in between.

This clonotype was observed many times. The chain employs TRBV7-9 and TRBJ2-3, with 8 bases lining up with TRBD1. The V gene's germline CDR1 is SEHNR and CDR2 FQNEAQ (reference sequence). V was clipped by 4 bases and J by 6 bases; unmatched bases: 9. The CDR3 extends over 15 amino acids. The CDR3 sequence is CASSSIRGQGDTQYF. In nucleotides, the CDR3 is TGTGCCAGCAGCTCAATCAGGGGGCAAGGGGATACGCAGTATTTT.

This clonotype appeared many times. This rearrangement joins TRBV12-3 or TRBV12-4 to TRBJ1-2, with TRBD1 matching 7 bases. The V gene end was trimmed by 8 bases and the J gene end by 7 bases; junction bases not matched to a gene: 10. This CDR3 has 13 residues. This chain's CDR3 is CASRVEGAGGYTF. DNA of the CDR3: TGTGCCAGCCGAGTGGAGGGGGCAGGTGGCTACACCTTC.